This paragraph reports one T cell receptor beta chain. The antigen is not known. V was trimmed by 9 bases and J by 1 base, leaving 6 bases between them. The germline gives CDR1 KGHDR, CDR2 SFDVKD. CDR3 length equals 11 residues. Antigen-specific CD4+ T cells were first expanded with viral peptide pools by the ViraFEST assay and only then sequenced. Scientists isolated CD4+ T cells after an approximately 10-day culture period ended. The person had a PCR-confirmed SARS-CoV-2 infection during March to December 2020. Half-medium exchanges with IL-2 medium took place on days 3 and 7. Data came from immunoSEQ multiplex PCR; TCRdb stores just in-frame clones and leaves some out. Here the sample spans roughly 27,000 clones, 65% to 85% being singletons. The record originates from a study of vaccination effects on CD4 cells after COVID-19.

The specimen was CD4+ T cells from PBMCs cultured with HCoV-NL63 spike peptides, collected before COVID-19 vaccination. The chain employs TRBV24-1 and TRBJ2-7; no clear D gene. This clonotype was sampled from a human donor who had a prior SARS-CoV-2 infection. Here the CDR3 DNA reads TGTGCCACCGGTGGGTCCTACGAGCAGTACTTC. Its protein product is CATGGSYEQYF.